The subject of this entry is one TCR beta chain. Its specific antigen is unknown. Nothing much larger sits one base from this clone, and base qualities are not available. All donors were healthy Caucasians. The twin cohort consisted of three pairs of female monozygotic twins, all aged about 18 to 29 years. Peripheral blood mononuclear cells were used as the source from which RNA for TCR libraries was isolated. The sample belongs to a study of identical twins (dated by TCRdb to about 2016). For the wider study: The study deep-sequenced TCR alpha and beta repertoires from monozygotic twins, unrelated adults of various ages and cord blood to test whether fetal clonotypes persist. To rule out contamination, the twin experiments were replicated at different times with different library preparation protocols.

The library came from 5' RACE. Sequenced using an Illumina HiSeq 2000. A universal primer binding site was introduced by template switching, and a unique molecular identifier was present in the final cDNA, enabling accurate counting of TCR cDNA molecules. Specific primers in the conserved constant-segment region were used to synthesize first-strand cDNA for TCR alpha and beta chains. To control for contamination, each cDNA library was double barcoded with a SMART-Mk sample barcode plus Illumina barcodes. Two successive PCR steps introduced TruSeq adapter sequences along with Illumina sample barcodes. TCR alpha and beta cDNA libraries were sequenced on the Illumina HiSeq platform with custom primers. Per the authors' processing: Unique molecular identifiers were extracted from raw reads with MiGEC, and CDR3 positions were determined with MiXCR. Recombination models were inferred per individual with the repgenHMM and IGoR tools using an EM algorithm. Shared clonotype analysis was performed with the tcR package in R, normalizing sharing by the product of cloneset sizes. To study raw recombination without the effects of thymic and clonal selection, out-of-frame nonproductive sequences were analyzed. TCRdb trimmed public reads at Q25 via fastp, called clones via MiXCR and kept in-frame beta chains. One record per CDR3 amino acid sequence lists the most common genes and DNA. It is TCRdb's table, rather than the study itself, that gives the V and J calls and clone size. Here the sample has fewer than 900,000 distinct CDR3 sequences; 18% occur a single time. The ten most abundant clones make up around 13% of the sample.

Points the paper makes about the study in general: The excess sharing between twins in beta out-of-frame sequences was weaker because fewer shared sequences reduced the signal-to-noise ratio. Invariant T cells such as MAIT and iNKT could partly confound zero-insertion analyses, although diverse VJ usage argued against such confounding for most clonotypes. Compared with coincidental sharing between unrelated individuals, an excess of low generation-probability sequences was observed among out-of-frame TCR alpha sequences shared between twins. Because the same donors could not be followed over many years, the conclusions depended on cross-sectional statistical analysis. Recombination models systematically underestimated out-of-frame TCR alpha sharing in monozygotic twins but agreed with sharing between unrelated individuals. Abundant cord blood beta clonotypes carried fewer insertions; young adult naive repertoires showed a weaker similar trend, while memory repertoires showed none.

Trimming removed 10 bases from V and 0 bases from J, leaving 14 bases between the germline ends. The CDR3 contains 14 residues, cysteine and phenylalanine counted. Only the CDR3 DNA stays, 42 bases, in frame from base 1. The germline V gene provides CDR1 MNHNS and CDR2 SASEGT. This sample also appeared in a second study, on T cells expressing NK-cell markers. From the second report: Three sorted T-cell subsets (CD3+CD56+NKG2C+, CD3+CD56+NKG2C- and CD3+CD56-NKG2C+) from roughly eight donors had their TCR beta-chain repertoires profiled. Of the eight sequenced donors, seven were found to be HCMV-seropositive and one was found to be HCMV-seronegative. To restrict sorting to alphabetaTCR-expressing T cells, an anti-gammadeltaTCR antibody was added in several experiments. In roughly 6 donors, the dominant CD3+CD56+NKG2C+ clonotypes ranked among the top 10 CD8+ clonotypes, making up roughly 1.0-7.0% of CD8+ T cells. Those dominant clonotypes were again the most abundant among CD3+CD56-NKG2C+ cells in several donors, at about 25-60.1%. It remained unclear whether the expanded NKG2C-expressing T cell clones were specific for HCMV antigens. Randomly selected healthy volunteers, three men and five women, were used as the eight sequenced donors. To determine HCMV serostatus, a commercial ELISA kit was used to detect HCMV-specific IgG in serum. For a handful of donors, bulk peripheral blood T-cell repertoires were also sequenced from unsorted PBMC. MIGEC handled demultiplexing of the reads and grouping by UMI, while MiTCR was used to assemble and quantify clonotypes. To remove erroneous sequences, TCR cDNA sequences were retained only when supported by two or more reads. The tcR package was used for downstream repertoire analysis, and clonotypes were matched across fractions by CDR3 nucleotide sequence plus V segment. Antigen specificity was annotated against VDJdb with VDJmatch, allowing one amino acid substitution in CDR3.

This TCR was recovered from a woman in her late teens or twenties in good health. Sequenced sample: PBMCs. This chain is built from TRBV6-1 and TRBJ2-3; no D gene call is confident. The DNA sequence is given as TGTGCCACTTCGGGCGTTCCTAGCACAGATACGCAGTATTTT. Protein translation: CATSGVPSTDTQYF.